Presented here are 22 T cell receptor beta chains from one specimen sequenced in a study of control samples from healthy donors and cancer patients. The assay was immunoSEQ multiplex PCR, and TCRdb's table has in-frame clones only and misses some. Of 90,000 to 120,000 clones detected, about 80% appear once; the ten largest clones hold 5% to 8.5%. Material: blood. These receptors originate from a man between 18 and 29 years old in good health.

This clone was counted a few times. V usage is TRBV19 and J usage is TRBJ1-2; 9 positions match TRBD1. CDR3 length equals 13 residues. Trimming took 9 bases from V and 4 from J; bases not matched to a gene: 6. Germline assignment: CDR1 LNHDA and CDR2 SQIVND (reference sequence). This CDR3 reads CASGDRDTYGYTF. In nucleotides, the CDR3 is TGTGCCAGCGGGGACAGGGATACCTATGGCTACACCTTC.

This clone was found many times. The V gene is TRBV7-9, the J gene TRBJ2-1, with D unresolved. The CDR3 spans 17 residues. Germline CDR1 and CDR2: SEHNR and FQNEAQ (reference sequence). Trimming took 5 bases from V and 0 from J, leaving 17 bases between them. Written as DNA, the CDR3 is TGTGCCAGCAGCCCTGGGGTTTGGGGTAGCTCCTACAATGAGCAGTTCTTC. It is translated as CASSPGVWGSSYNEQFF. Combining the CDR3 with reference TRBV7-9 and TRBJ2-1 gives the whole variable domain DTGVSQNPRHKITKRGQNVTFRCDPISEHNRLYWYRQTLGQGPEFLTYFQNEAQLEKSRLLSDRFSAERPKGSFSTLEIQRTEQGDSAMYLCASSPGVWGSSYNEQFFGPGTRLTVL.

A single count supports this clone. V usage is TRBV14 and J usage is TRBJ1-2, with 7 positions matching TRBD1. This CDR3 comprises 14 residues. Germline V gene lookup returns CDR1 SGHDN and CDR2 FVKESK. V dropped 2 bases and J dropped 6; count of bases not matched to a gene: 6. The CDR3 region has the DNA TGTGCCAGCAGCCAACAACCAGGGGGGCATGGCTACACCTTC. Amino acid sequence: CASSQQPGGHGYTF.

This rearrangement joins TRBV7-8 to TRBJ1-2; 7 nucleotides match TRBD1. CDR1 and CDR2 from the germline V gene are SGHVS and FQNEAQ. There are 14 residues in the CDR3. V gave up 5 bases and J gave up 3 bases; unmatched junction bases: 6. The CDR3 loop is CASSATGLDYGYTF. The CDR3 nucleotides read TGTGCCAGCAGCGCGACAGGGCTCGACTATGGCTACACCTTC.

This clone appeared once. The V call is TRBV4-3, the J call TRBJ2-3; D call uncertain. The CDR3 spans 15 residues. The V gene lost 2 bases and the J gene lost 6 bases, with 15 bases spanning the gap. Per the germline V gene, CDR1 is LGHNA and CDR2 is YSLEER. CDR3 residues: CASSQLSPFGDTQYF. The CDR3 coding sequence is TGCGCCAGCAGCCAACTCTCCCCATTCGGTGATACGCAGTATTTT.

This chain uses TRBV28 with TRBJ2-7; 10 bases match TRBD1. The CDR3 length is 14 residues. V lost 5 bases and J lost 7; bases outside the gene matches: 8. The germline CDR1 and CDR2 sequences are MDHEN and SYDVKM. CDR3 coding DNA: TGTGCCAGCAGTCGTGGACAGGGGGTCAGGGAGCAGTACTTC. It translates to CASSRGQGVREQYF.

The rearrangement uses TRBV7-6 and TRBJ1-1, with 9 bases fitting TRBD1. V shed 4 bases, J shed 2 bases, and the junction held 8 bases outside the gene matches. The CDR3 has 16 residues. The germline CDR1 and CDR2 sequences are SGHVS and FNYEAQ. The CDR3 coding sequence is TGTGCCAGCAGCTCCCCCTGGGACAGGGAAAACACTGAAGCTTTCTTT. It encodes CASSSPWDRENTEAFF.

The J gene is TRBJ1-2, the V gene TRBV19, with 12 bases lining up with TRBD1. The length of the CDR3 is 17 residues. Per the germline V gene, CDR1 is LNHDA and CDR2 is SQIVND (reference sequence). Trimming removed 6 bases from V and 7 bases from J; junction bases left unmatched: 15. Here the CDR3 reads CASSRTAGTGGAFGYTF. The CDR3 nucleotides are TGTGCCAGTAGCCGAACCGCCGGGACAGGGGGCGCGTTTGGCTACACCTTC.

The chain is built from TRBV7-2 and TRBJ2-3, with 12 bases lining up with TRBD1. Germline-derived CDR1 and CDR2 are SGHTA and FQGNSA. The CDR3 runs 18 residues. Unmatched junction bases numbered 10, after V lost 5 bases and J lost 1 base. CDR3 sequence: CASSGDRGLPRGTDTQYF. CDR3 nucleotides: TGTGCCAGCAGCGGGGACAGGGGGCTACCCCGAGGCACAGATACGCAGTATTTT.

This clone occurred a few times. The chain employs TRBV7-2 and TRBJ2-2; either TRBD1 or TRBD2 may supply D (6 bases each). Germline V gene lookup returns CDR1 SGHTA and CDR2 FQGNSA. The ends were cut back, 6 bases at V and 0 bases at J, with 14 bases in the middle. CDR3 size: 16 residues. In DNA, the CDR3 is TGTGCCAGCAGAGGAGGGGGGCGGACGAACACCGGGGAGCTGTTTTTT. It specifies CASRGGGRTNTGELFF.

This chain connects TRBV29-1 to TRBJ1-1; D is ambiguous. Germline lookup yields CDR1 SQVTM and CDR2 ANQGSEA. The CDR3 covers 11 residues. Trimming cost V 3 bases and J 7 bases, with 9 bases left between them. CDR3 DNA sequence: TGCAGCGTTGAGGGTTACGGTGAAGCTTTCTTT. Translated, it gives CSVEGYGEAFF.

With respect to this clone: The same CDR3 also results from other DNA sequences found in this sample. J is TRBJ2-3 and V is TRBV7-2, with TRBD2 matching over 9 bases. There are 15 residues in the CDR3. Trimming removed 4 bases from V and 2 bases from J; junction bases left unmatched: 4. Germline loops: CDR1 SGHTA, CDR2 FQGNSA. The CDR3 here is CASSSRGGLTDTQYF. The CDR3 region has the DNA TGTGCCAGCAGCTCGCGGGGGGGTCTCACAGATACGCAGTATTTT.

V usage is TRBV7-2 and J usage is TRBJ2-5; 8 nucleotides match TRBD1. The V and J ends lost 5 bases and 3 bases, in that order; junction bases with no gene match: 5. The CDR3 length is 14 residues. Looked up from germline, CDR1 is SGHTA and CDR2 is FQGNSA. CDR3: CASSLTTGEETQYF. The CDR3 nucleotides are TGTGCCAGCAGCCTGACGACAGGGGAAGAGACCCAGTACTTC.

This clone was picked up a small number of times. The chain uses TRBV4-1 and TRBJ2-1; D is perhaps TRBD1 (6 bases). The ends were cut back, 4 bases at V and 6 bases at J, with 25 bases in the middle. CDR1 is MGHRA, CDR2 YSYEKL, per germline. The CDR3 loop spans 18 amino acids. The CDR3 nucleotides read TGCGCCAGCAGCCCCAGGGGCAGGGGCGCAGAGGAATTCAATGAGCAGTTCTTC. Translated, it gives CASSPRGRGAEEFNEQFF.

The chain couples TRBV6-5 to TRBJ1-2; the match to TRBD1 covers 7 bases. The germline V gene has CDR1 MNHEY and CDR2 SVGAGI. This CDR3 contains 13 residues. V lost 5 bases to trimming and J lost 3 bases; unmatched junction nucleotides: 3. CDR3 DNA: TGTGCCAGCAGTATCACAGGGGACTATGGCTACACCTTC. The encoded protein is CASSITGDYGYTF.

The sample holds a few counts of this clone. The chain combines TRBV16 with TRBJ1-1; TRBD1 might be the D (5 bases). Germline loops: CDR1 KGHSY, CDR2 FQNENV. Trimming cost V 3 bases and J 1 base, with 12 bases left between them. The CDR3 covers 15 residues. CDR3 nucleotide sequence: TGTGCCAGCAGCCAGGGACGTCGGGGGAACACTGAAGCTTTCTTT. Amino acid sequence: CASSQGRRGNTEAFF.

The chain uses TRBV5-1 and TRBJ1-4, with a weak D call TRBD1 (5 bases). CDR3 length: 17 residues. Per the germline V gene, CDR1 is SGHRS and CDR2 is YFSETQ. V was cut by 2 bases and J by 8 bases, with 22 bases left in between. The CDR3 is CASSFSYRGGIWEKLFF. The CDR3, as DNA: TGCGCCAGCAGCTTCTCCTATCGCGGGGGGATTTGGGAAAAACTGTTTTTT.

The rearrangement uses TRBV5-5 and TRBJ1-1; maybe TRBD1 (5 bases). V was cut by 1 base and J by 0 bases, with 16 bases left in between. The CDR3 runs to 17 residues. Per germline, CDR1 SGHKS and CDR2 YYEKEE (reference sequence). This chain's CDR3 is CASSLSPAGPLNTEAFF. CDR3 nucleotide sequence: TGTGCCAGCAGCTTGTCACCGGCAGGGCCTTTGAACACTGAAGCTTTCTTT.

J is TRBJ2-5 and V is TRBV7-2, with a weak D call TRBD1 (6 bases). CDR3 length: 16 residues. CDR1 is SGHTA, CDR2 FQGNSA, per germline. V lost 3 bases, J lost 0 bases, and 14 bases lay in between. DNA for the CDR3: TGTGCCAGCAGCTTTCTTTACAGGACAGACCAAGAGACCCAGTACTTC. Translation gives CASSFLYRTDQETQYF.

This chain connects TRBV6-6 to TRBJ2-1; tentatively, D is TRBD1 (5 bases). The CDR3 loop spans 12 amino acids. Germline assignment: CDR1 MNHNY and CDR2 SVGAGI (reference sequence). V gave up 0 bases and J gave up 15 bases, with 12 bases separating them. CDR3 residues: CASSYSTASAFF. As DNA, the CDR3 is TGTGCCAGCAGTTACTCGACAGCGTCAGCGTTCTTC.

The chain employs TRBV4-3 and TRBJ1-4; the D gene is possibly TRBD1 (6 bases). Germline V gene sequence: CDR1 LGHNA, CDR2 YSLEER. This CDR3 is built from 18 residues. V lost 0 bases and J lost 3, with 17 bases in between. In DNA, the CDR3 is TGCGCCAGCAGCCAAGATCTCTCGAGGGGGGCCTCTAATGAAAAACTGTTTTTT. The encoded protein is CASSQDLSRGASNEKLFF.

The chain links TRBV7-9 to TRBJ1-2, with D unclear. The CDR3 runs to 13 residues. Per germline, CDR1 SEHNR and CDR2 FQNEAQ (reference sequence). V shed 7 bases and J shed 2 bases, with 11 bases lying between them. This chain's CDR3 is CASTQDWNYGYTF. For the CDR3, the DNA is TGTGCCAGCACCCAGGATTGGAACTATGGCTACACCTTC.